Detailed here is one TCR beta chain. Germline V lookup: CDR1 SGHVS, CDR2 FQNEAQ. The CDR3 runs to 10 residues. Trimming stripped 5 bases from V and 12 bases from J, with 11 bases between. This sample stems from a study of shared clonotypes between healthy human individuals. Clones were sequenced by immunoSEQ multiplex PCR, and TCRdb holds only the in-frame ones, with some missing. The sample gives about 110,000 clones, around 68% of which show up once; almost 25% is in the top ten. The rearrangement uses TRBV7-8 and TRBJ2-7; TRBD2 is a possible D gene (5 bases). This clonotype was sampled from a woman younger than 45 in good health. Sequencing was carried out using memory CD8+ T cells sorted from blood. Subset meaning: CD45RO+ cells pooled with CCR7-negative TemRA cells. The CDR3 nucleotides are TGTGCCAGCAGCGACGGACTGGCGTACTTC. Protein product: CASSDGLAYF.